This T cell receptor (beta chain) was captured in a study of OX40 agonist ivuxolimab in advanced cancers. As regards this clone: The antigen is unknown.

CDR1 and CDR2 from the germline V gene are SGHVS and FNYEAQ. The CDR3 totals 17 residues. With 0 bases clipped from V and 5 bases from J, the junction kept 8 bases outside the gene matches. Whole-study results and caveats: Circulating CD4+ and CD8+ T cells showed clonal expansion by week 6 at 0.1 to 3.0 mg/kg. Among the lowest peripheral clonal expansion occurred in 0.1-3.0 mg/kg partial responders.

Sequencing used immunoSEQ multiplex PCR; TCRdb keeps in-frame clones, though not all of them. The repertoire holds tens of thousands of clones, with roughly 88% as singletons. This chain joins TRBV7-6 and TRBJ2-7; 12 bases fit TRBD2. The receptor comes from an adult with an advanced solid tumor such as melanoma, head and neck, liver or kidney cancer. The source was CD4+ or CD8+ T cells sorted from blood, collected in a trial of the OX40 agonist ivuxolimab. The CDR3 DNA reads as TGTGCCAGCAGCTTAGCGACTAGCGGGAGAAGACGGAACGAGCAGTACTTC. This gives the protein CASSLATSGRRRNEQYF. Filled out from reference TRBV7-6 and TRBJ2-7, the complete variable domain reads GAGVSQSPRYKVTKRGQDVALRCDPISGHVSLYWYRQALGQGPEFLTYFNYEAQQDKSGLPNDRFSAERPEGSISTLTIQRTEQRDSAMYRCASSLATSGRRRNEQYFGPGTRLTVT.